The following is a TCR beta chain sequence with its context. The entry originates in a study of T cell changes during pregnancy in multiple sclerosis. CDR3 length: 15 amino acids. Germline loops: CDR1 SGDLS, CDR2 YYNGEE. Trimming left V 0 bases short and J 1 base short, with 7 bases between. The assay was immunoSEQ multiplex PCR, and TCRdb's table has in-frame clones only and misses some. The data contain 55,000 to 80,000 clones, almost 90% of them seen just once; the ten biggest clones take up approximately 9.5%. The clonotype comes from a female donor in good health, enrolled as a control in a pregnancy study. The gene calls are TRBV9 and TRBJ2-2, with TRBD1 as a possible D gene (6 bases). This specimen consisted of peripheral blood, obtained after pregnancy. The CDR3, as DNA: TGTGCCAGCAGCGTAGTGACAGGGAACACCGGGGAGCTGTTTTTT. The encoded protein is CASSVVTGNTGELFF.